A selection of T cell receptor beta chains follows, all from one sample in a study of blood T cell repertoires in COVID-19. The method was immunoSEQ multiplex PCR; TCRdb's version includes in-frame clones alone and lacks a portion of them. The table records roughly 260,000 clones, roughly three quarters of them present only once. The sequenced sample was peripheral blood. Source of these receptors: a middle-aged woman with active or convalescent COVID-19. Each CDR3 is given with its conserved first and last residue. The order of the fields is V gene, J gene, D gene, clone size, CDR3 protein, CDR3 DNA. D genes are given only for firm matches. Rows give clone size only sometimes, using once, few, many, or a class for an expanded clone.

TRBV28,TRBJ1-5,NA,NA,CASSLNVPGNQPQHF,TGTGCCAGCAGTTTAAATGTCCCAGGGAATCAGCCCCAGCATTTT
TRBV10-2,TRBJ1-1,NA,NA,CASRGLNTEAFF,TGCGCCAGCCGAGGACTCAACACTGAAGCTTTCTTT
TRBV6-1,TRBJ2-7,NA,once,CASSEMYGLRGSEQYF,TGTGCCAGCAGTGAAATGTACGGCTTGAGAGGCTCCGAGCAGTACTTC
TRBV6-1,TRBJ1-2,NA,few,CASSEVRLGYGYTF,TGTGCCAGCAGTGAAGTCAGGCTGGGCTATGGCTACACCTTC
TRBV11-3,TRBJ2-1,TRBD1,NA,CASSIDRVRNEQFF,TGTGCCAGCAGCATAGACAGGGTTCGGAATGAGCAGTTCTTC
TRBV16,TRBJ1-3,NA,NA,CASSRGLSSGNTIYF,TGTGCCAGCAGCCGGGGCCTGAGCTCTGGAAACACCATATATTTT
TRBV29-1,TRBJ1-2,NA,NA,CSVGSGAYGYTF,TGCAGCGTGGGATCAGGGGCCTATGGCTACACCTTC
TRBV5-6,TRBJ1-2,TRBD1,NA,CASSLTGGDLLDYGYTF,TGTGCCAGCAGCTTGACAGGGGGCGATCTCCTGGACTATGGCTACACCTTC
TRBV7-2,TRBJ2-1,NA,NA,CASSPVSSYNEQFF,TGTGCCAGCAGCCCGGTGAGTTCCTACAATGAGCAGTTCTTC
TRBV3-1/TRBV3-2,TRBJ2-5,TRBD2,NA,CASSQLAGVETQYF,TGTGCCAGCAGTCAACTAGCGGGGGTGGAGACCCAGTACTTC
TRBV28,TRBJ2-1,TRBD1,once,CASSLLGGVGFF,TGTGCCAGCAGTTTATTAGGGGGCGTAGGGTTCTTC
TRBV5-1,TRBJ2-5,TRBD2,NA,CASSQSGEIQETQYF,TGCGCCAGCAGTCAAAGCGGGGAGATACAAGAGACCCAGTACTTC
TRBV30,TRBJ2-1,TRBD2,NA,CAWSPSGNEQFF,TGTGCCTGGAGTCCTAGCGGGAATGAGCAGTTCTTC
TRBV6-6,TRBJ2-3,TRBD2,NA,CASSYSLATDTQYF,TGTGCCAGCAGTTACTCACTAGCGACAGATACGCAGTATTTT
TRBV14,TRBJ2-1,TRBD2,NA,CASSQIEGTSGYNEQFF,TGTGCCAGCAGCCAAATCGAGGGGACTAGCGGCTACAATGAGCAGTTCTTC
TRBV28,TRBJ1-2,NA,NA,CASSSPSAPTPLNYGYTF,TGTGCCAGCAGTTCACCGAGCGCCCCAACTCCCCTCAACTATGGCTACACCTTC
TRBV28,TRBJ1-2,NA,NA,CASRNSSNYGYTF,TGTGCCAGCCGAAACAGCTCTAACTATGGCTACACCTTC
TRBV5-6,TRBJ1-1,TRBD1,NA,CASSSWTIGQGDTEAFF,TGTGCCAGCAGCTCCTGGACCATCGGACAGGGGGACACTGAAGCTTTCTTT
TRBV4-1,TRBJ1-5,NA,NA,CASSQGWGEGEPQHF,TGCGCCAGCAGCCAAGGGTGGGGGGAAGGCGAGCCCCAGCATTTT
TRBV29-1,TRBJ1-5,NA,NA,CSVEERDIRHF,TGCAGCGTTGAAGAACGGGACATAAGGCATTTT
TRBV28,TRBJ1-4,NA,NA,CASSSQTNEKLFF,TGTGCCAGCAGTTCCCAGACTAATGAAAAACTGTTTTTT
TRBV4-1,TRBJ1-4,NA,few,CASSLRRGGTNEKLFF,TGCGCCAGCAGCTTAAGGCGCGGGGGAACTAATGAAAAACTGTTTTTT
TRBV7-2,TRBJ2-5,TRBD2,NA,CASSLGPRGGQETQYF,TGTGCCAGCAGCTTAGGCCCCCGGGGGGGTCAAGAGACCCAGTACTTC
TRBV11-2,TRBJ2-2,NA,NA,CASSLGNQGSGELFF,TGTGCCAGCAGCTTGGGGAACCAGGGATCCGGGGAGCTGTTTTTT
TRBV5-6,TRBJ1-1,NA,NA,CASVSDYDTEAFF,TGTGCCAGCGTTTCGGACTATGACACTGAAGCTTTCTTT
TRBV7-2,TRBJ1-3,NA,NA,CASSLGAGINTIYF,TGTGCCAGCAGCTTAGGGGCAGGGATAAACACCATATATTTT
TRBV5-1,TRBJ2-5,TRBD2,NA,CASSSGGLNQETQYF,TGCGCCAGCAGCTCGGGGGGACTAAATCAAGAGACCCAGTACTTC
TRBV10-2,TRBJ2-5,NA,NA,CASTFGGEETQYF,TGCGCCAGCACGTTCGGTGGAGAAGAGACCCAGTACTTC
TRBV7-8,TRBJ1-1,NA,few,CASSQQALTAFF,TGTGCCAGCAGCCAACAGGCTCTTACAGCTTTCTTT
TRBV9,TRBJ2-3,TRBD2,NA,CASSAGGVDTQYF,TGTGCCAGCAGCGCGGGGGGGGTCGATACGCAGTATTTT
TRBV6-2/TRBV6-3,TRBJ2-5,NA,NA,CASSRVSETQYF,TGTGCCAGCAGTCGGGTGTCAGAGACCCAGTACTTC
TRBV7-3,TRBJ2-1,TRBD1,NA,CASSFSGQGGIEQFF,TGTGCCAGCAGCTTCTCTGGACAGGGGGGTATTGAGCAGTTCTTC
TRBV5-1,TRBJ1-2,TRBD1,NA,CASSPSLTGAYGYTF,TGCGCCAGCAGCCCTTCATTGACAGGGGCCTATGGCTACACCTTC
TRBV6-5,TRBJ2-2,TRBD1,once,CASSYVQGEPTGELFF,TGTGCCAGCAGTTATGTACAGGGGGAACCCACCGGGGAGCTGTTTTTT
TRBV19,TRBJ1-1,NA,NA,CASSTDSLNTEAFF,TGTGCCAGTAGTACGGACAGCCTGAACACTGAAGCTTTCTTT
TRBV28,TRBJ2-5,TRBD1,NA,CASSLDRGQGETQYF,TGTGCCAGCAGTTTAGACAGGGGGCAGGGGGAGACCCAGTACTTC
TRBV19,TRBJ1-1,NA,NA,CASSGFNTGSDEAFF,TGTGCCAGTAGTGGATTTAACACGGGTTCGGATGAAGCTTTCTTT
TRBV19,TRBJ1-1,TRBD1,few,CASSTGQGQTEAFF,TGTGCCAGTAGTACAGGACAGGGGCAGACTGAAGCTTTCTTT
TRBV11-2,TRBJ2-3,NA,NA,CASSLVAGAATDTQYF,TGTGCCAGCAGCTTAGTGGCGGGGGCCGCAACAGACACGCAGTATTTT
TRBV6-5,TRBJ2-4,NA,once,CASSREAKNIQYF,TGTGCCAGCAGTCGGGAAGCCAAAAACATTCAGTACTTC
TRBV5-1,TRBJ2-2,TRBD1,NA,CASCTTGEVTGELFF,TGCGCCAGCTGTACGACAGGGGAAGTCACCGGGGAGCTGTTTTTT
TRBV5-1,TRBJ1-1,TRBD1,NA,CASSLQGQVYTEAFF,TGCGCCAGCAGCTTGCAGGGACAGGTATACACTGAAGCTTTCTTT
TRBV7-6,TRBJ1-6,TRBD1,once,CASSLGQGGGDSPLHF,TGTGCCAGCAGCTTAGGACAGGGGGGCGGTGATTCACCCCTCCACTTT
TRBV9,TRBJ2-1,NA,many,CASSVAEASYNEQFF,TGTGCCAGCAGCGTAGCAGAAGCGTCCTACAATGAGCAGTTCTTC
TRBV15,TRBJ2-2,TRBD2,NA,CATSRGLPVSGGRGTGELFF,TGTGCCACCAGCAGAGGCCTTCCGGTCAGCGGGGGGCGGGGGACCGGGGAGCTGTTTTTT
TRBV3-1/TRBV3-2,TRBJ1-6,TRBD1,NA,CASWPGQGAPLHF,TGTGCCAGTTGGCCGGGACAGGGGGCTCCCCTCCACTTT
TRBV4-1,TRBJ2-5,NA,NA,CASRRGETQYF,TGCGCCAGCCGAAGGGGAGAGACCCAGTACTTC
TRBV6-5,TRBJ2-1,NA,NA,CASSYFQGNEQFF,TGTGCCAGCAGTTACTTCCAGGGGAATGAGCAGTTCTTC
TRBV29-1,TRBJ1-2,NA,few,CSVGQRYNYGYTF,TGCAGCGTTGGACAGCGCTATAACTATGGCTACACCTTC